This TCR beta chain was obtained from a study of blood T cell repertoires in COVID-19. Study summary: Spain, Italy and the United States supplied samples that represented acute and convalescent COVID-19. The cDNA or gDNA used as material had been derived from T cells, B-cell-depleted T cells, or PBMCs.

V shed 4 bases, J shed 2 bases, and the junction held 11 bases outside the gene matches. CDR1 is SGHRS and CDR2 is YFSETQ in the germline V gene. This CDR3 comprises 16 residues. Authors' methods: Reference gene primer amplification in the assay estimated nucleated cell counts. The method was immunoSEQ multiplex PCR; TCRdb's version includes in-frame clones alone and lacks a portion of them. V and J calls and clone size are copied from that table; D and trimming were computed from the DNA. This sample has roughly 52,000 clones, with about 91% found just once. It was during active infection that Seattle patients were enrolled and then longitudinally followed.

Material: peripheral blood. The gene calls are TRBV5-1 and TRBJ1-2, with 7 bases lining up with TRBD1. This clonotype was obtained from a man in his forties with COVID-19, enrolled during active disease. This CDR3 reads CASSPARQGLNYGYTF. The CDR3 DNA sequence: TGCGCCAGCAGCCCCGCTCGACAGGGTTTGAACTATGGCTACACCTTC.